This T cell receptor beta chain came from a study of shared clonotypes between healthy human individuals. Findings of the study overall: Sequencing depth was expected to influence donor clonotype sharing. In four donors, around 5% of naive CD4 clonotypes appeared in common.

Concerning this clone: The antigen is undetermined.

Per the study methods: Filtering differed since immunoSEQ provided only junctions, with no quality scores. The assay was immunoSEQ multiplex PCR, and TCRdb's table has in-frame clones only and misses some. V, J and clone size are those of that table, while D and trimming were read from the DNA. The top ten clones hold under 11% of a sample with about 340,000 clones, roughly 70% of them seen once. Germline V gives CDR1 SGHRS, CDR2 YFSETQ. The CDR3 contains 14 residues. Trimming took 0 bases from V and 2 from J, leaving 7 bases between them. Sample: memory CD4+ T cells sorted from blood. Subset defined: CD45RA-negative fraction. J is TRBJ2-3 and V is TRBV5-1; a possible D gene is TRBD1 (5 bases). This sequence was found in a man aged 30 to 39 in good health. The CDR3 is CASSLDRFTDTQYF. Here the CDR3 DNA reads TGCGCCAGCAGCTTGGACAGGTTCACAGATACGCAGTATTTT.